Detailed here is one T cell receptor (beta chain). The protocol was immunoSEQ multiplex PCR, while the TCRdb copy is restricted to in-frame clones and leaves out a portion. The sample holds just over 15,000 clones, under 85% seen once. The V end was cut by 4 bases, the J end by 5 bases, with 15 bases between. Germline V lookup: CDR1 SEHNR, CDR2 FQNEAQ (reference sequence). The CDR3 has 15 amino acids. The data originate from a study of chemoradiotherapy in HPV16-positive cancers. Overall study context: Two HPV16-positive patients' cells yielded candidate HPV-specific clones and common motifs.

The receptor was derived from a human donor with HPV-associated anogenital cancer. Collection of the sample occurred from a patient who underwent chemoradiotherapy. V is TRBV7-9 and J is TRBJ2-1, with TRBD1 as a possible D gene (6 bases). CDR3 residues: CASSSFADRDNEQFF. For the CDR3, the DNA is TGTGCCAGCAGCTCCTTTGCGGACAGAGACAATGAGCAGTTCTTC.